This T cell receptor (beta chain) was identified during a study of response to subunit inactivated influenza vaccine. TCRdb used MiXCR to reprocess the RT-PCR reads, holding one entry per CDR3 protein. Here the sample spans some 600,000 distinct CDR3 sequences, about 14% being singletons. Note on this clonotype: Its cognate antigen is unknown.

Study-level findings and limits: That few new T cells are recruited by each seasonal influenza vaccination was the authors' suggestion.

The TCR sequence derives from a man aged 50 or older who received an inactivated influenza vaccine. Sequences were derived from PBMCs from blood, sampled less than 15 days before vaccination.

For the CDR3, the DNA is TGTGCCAGTAGTATAGTCGACGGGGGCTCGCCCTACGAGCAGTACTTC. Its protein is CASSIVDGGSPYEQYF. The chain joins TRBV19 to TRBJ2-7; D may correspond to TRBD1 or TRBD2 (6 bases each). Looked up from germline, CDR1 is LNHDA and CDR2 is SQIVND (reference sequence). CDR3 size: 16 residues. The ends were cut back, 1 base at V and 2 bases at J, with 15 bases in the middle. The full variable domain, in which reference TRBV19 and TRBJ2-7 provide the parts outside the CDR3, is DGGITQSPKYLFRKEGQNVTLSCEQNLNHDAMYWYRQDPGQGLRLIYYSQIVNDFQKGDIAEGYSVSREKKESFPLTVTSAQKNPTAFYLCASSIVDGGSPYEQYFGPGTRLTVT.